This T cell receptor beta chain was found in a study of cytomegalovirus exposure and HLA in healthy donors. General study findings and limits: A later analysis found most CMV-associated TCR beta chains apparently HLA-restricted. Later genetic work tied a missense DCLRE1C variant to beta-chain V and J trimming. Later, an analysis found that common viral pathogens appeared to be linked with several of the most significant clusters. Several V segments, TRBV6-2 and TRBV6-3 among them, could not be told apart and were dropped.

V lost 4 bases and J lost 9; bases outside the gene matches: 27. The CDR3 is 20 residues long. CDR1 KGHSH and CDR2 LQKENI come from the germline V gene. For this clone: What it binds is not known.

PCR used 60 Vbeta primers and 13 Jbeta primers. The assay was immunoSEQ multiplex PCR, and TCRdb's table has in-frame clones only and misses some. The sample holds some 130,000 clones, about 64% seen once. The chain has TRBV18 and TRBJ2-3; 8 nucleotides agree with TRBD2. The source is a woman in her 40s in good health and CMV-seronegative. Sequenced material: PBMCs. The CDR3 sequence: CASSQGPPAGRFSGTETQYF. The CDR3 nucleotides are TGTGCCAGCTCACAAGGACCCCCAGCCGGACGGTTTAGCGGGACCGAAACGCAGTATTTT.